Listed below are T cell receptor beta chains from one sample, sequenced in a study of cytomegalovirus exposure and HLA in healthy donors. The table came from immunoSEQ multiplex PCR; TCRdb's copy has only in-frame clones and leaves some out. The sample has approximately 130,000 clones, around 77% seen once. Input material: PBMCs. Receptors originate from a man aged 50 or older in good health and CMV-seronegative. Each CDR3 is given with its conserved first and last residue. Each record gives: V gene, clone size, D gene, J gene, CDR3 protein, CDR3 DNA. D genes are given only for firm matches. Only part of the rows carry a size: once, few, many, or a class if the clone is expanded.

TRBV29-1,NA,TRBD1,TRBJ1-1,CSVRTGGAGTEAFF,TGCAGCGTTCGGACAGGGGGCGCGGGCACTGAAGCTTTCTTT
TRBV28,NA,NA,TRBJ1-4,CASSTGGQTRGEKLFF,TGTGCCAGCAGCACCGGAGGACAGACCCGAGGGGAAAAACTGTTTTTT
TRBV27,NA,NA,TRBJ1-2,CASSPGGVADYGYTF,TGTGCCAGCAGTCCCGGGGGGGTCGCCGACTATGGCTACACCTTC
TRBV6-1,NA,TRBD1,TRBJ1-1,CASSEAGQGWTEAFF,TGTGCCAGCAGTGAAGCGGGACAGGGTTGGACTGAAGCTTTCTTT
TRBV28,NA,NA,TRBJ1-1,CASSFTPNTEAFF,TGTGCCAGCAGTTTTACACCGAACACTGAAGCTTTCTTT
TRBV28,NA,NA,TRBJ2-2,CASQRTTGELFF,TGTGCCAGTCAGCGGACGACCGGGGAGCTGTTTTTT
TRBV7-2,few,NA,TRBJ2-1,CASSPSSRTLAEQFF,TGTGCCAGCAGCCCCAGCAGCCGGACTCTGGCTGAGCAGTTCTTC
TRBV7-2,NA,TRBD1,TRBJ1-3,CASSRQGVSGNTIYF,TGTGCCAGCAGCAGACAGGGGGTGTCTGGAAACACCATATATTTT
TRBV19,NA,NA,TRBJ2-6,CASSIAGESGANVLTF,TGTGCCAGTAGTATAGCGGGAGAGTCTGGGGCCAACGTCCTGACTTTC
TRBV5-1,once,NA,TRBJ2-7,CASSSTGGSLDEQYF,TGCGCCAGCAGCTCGACTGGAGGGAGTCTCGACGAGCAGTACTTC
TRBV7-2,NA,TRBD1,TRBJ1-1,CASSLVTGASTEAFF,TGTGCCAGCAGCTTAGTCACAGGGGCCAGCACTGAAGCTTTCTTT